This passage covers 32 T cell receptor beta chains from one sample sequenced in a study of T cell responses to AZD1222 COVID-19 vaccine. Here immunoSEQ multiplex PCR was the method, and the copy in TCRdb shows in-frame clones only, minus some. Of about 93,000 clones listed, about 90% are singletons. Here the sequenced sample was peripheral blood, taken on day 0 of MenACWY control vaccination. These receptors were taken from an adult in good health.

V is TRBV7-3 and J is TRBJ2-7; D unclear. V shed 10 bases and J shed 0 bases, with 1 base lying between them. This CDR3 has 9 amino acids. Germline-derived CDR1 and CDR2 are SGHTA and FQGTGA. CDR3 in DNA: TGTGCCATCTCCTACGAGCAGTACTTC. Translated: CAISYEQYF.

The V call is TRBV11-2, the J call TRBJ2-2; D is unresolved. Trimming pared 0 bases from V and 2 bases from J, leaving 4 bases between. CDR1 is SGHAT and CDR2 is FQNNGV in the germline V gene. The CDR3 length is 14 residues. The CDR3 bases are TGTGCCAGCAGCTTAGAGAGAAACACCGGGGAGCTGTTTTTT. It specifies CASSLERNTGELFF.

V is TRBV2 and J is TRBJ2-5; a weak D match, TRBD1 (6 bases). Germline values: CDR1 SNHLY, CDR2 FYNNEI. V dropped 7 bases and J dropped 2 bases, with 11 bases sitting between them. The length of the CDR3 is 13 residues. CDR3 residues: CASTYRAQETQYF. The DNA of the CDR3 is TGTGCCAGCACCTACAGGGCTCAAGAGACCCAGTACTTC.

This chain joins TRBV7-8 and TRBJ2-7, with TRBD1 identical over 9 bases. V was pared by 5 bases and J by 7 bases, with 3 bases of the junction left unmatched. CDR3 length: 12 residues. Per germline, CDR1 SGHVS and CDR2 FQNEAQ. CDR3 loop: CASSTGGREQYF. The CDR3, as DNA: TGTGCCAGCAGCACAGGGGGCAGAGAGCAGTACTTC.

This clone has just one count. The gene calls are TRBV4-3 and TRBJ1-2, with TRBD1 matching over 8 bases. The CDR3 sequence is 15 residues long. Trimming at V came to 0 bases and at J to 7 bases, leaving 7 bases not matched to a gene. The germline gives CDR1 LGHNA, CDR2 YSLEER. CDR3 sequence reads: CASSQDSGQGLGYTF. CDR3 DNA: TGCGCCAGCAGCCAAGATTCAGGACAGGGTCTTGGCTACACCTTC.

V is TRBV30 and J is TRBJ1-1; D ambiguous. Germline V lookup: CDR1 GTSNPN, CDR2 SVGIG (reference sequence). The CDR3 is 12 amino acids. Deletions cut 0 bases from V and 5 bases from J, with 7 bases between. In nucleotides, the CDR3 is TGTGCCTGGAGTGTTGGGGTGACTGAAGCTTTCTTT. Translated: CAWSVGVTEAFF. Full variable domain (missing parts from reference TRBV30 and TRBJ1-1): SQTIHQWPATLVQPVGSPLSLECTVEGTSNPNLYWYRQAAGRGLQLLFYSVGIGQISSEVPQNLSASRPQDRQFILSSKKLLLSDSGFYLCAWSVGVTEAFFGQGTRLTVV.

Only a few counts were recorded for this clone. The chain is built from TRBV5-6 and TRBJ1-2, with 11 bases lining up with TRBD1. The V gene's germline CDR1 is SGHDT and CDR2 YYEEEE. This CDR3 spans 14 amino acids. V shed 4 bases and J 7 bases; nucleotides not matched to a gene: 6. CDR3 loop: CASSLDRGRVGYTF. As DNA, the CDR3 is TGTGCCAGCAGCCTGGACAGGGGGCGCGTTGGCTACACCTTC.

The rearrangement joins TRBV28 to TRBJ2-3; D possibly matches TRBD1 or TRBD2 (6 bases each). The V and J ends lost 4 bases and 5 bases respectively, with 13 bases between them. This CDR3 has 14 residues. Germline-derived CDR1 and CDR2 are MDHEN and SYDVKM. The CDR3 bases are TGTGCCAGCAGTTACAGGGTGCGGGGAGATACGCAGTATTTT. It yields the protein CASSYRVRGDTQYF.

The V and J genes are TRBV10-1 and TRBJ2-3; TRBD2 matches 7 bases. CDR3 size: 14 residues. The junction had 2 bases not matched to a gene; V was cut back by 0 bases and J by 5 bases. Germline CDR1 reads WNHNN; CDR2 reads SYGVQD (reference sequence). CDR3 sequence: CASSESGGGDTQYF. The CDR3 DNA sequence: TGCGCCAGCAGTGAGTCTGGCGGGGGAGATACGCAGTATTTT.

The J gene is TRBJ1-4, the V gene TRBV19; 7 bases match TRBD1. Germline CDR1 is LNHDA and CDR2 is SQIVND (reference sequence). Trimming took 1 base from V and 4 from J; bases not matched to a gene: 3. The CDR3 is 15 amino acids. CDR3 in amino acids: CASSIVAGGNEKLFF. The CDR3 DNA sequence: TGTGCCAGTAGTATAGTGGCAGGGGGTAATGAAAAACTGTTTTTT. Full variable domain (missing parts from reference TRBV19 and TRBJ1-4): DGGITQSPKYLFRKEGQNVTLSCEQNLNHDAMYWYRQDPGQGLRLIYYSQIVNDFQKGDIAEGYSVSREKKESFPLTVTSAQKNPTAFYLCASSIVAGGNEKLFFGSGTQLSVL.

This chain connects TRBV2 to TRBJ1-1; possibly TRBD1 for D (6 bases). The CDR3 spans 15 residues. Trimming left V 0 bases short and J 6 bases short, with 14 bases between. CDR1 is SNHLY, CDR2 FYNNEI, per germline. The CDR3 sequence is CASSEAGGRGAEAFF. Here the CDR3 DNA reads TGTGCCAGCAGTGAAGCTGGGGGGCGAGGGGCTGAAGCTTTCTTT.

The rearrangement uses TRBV5-1 and TRBJ1-2; 7 nucleotides agree with TRBD1. The CDR3 extends over 14 amino acids. J lost 4 bases, V lost 2 bases, and 5 bases had no gene match. The germline V gene has CDR1 SGHRS and CDR2 YFSETQ. The CDR3 loop reads CASSFRQGGYGYTF. CDR3 sequence (DNA): TGCGCCAGCAGCTTCCGACAGGGCGGCTATGGCTACACCTTC.

This rearrangement joins TRBV6-1 to TRBJ1-6, with a tentative D call TRBD1 (6 bases). V lost 0 bases to trimming and J lost 6 bases, with 12 bases between them. Germline V gene sequence: CDR1 MNHNS, CDR2 SASEGT. The CDR3 extends over 16 amino acids. In DNA form, the CDR3 reads TGTGCCAGCAGTGAAGCGCAGGGGATGGGTAATTCACCCCTCCACTTT. It encodes CASSEAQGMGNSPLHF.

In this sample, this clone turned up once. This sequence joins TRBV24-1 and TRBJ1-5; TRBD1 matches 10 bases. Germline loops: CDR1 KGHDR, CDR2 SFDVKD. The CDR3 sequence is 15 residues long. J was trimmed by 5 bases and V by 4 bases; bases with no gene match: 4. This CDR3 is CATSDLTGGDQPQHF. CDR3 bases: TGTGCCACCAGTGACCTGACAGGGGGCGATCAGCCCCAGCATTTT.

This clone has more than one count but fewer than ten. The rearrangement links TRBV4-2 to TRBJ1-3; D uncertain. The ends were cut back, 0 bases at V and 4 bases at J, with 13 bases in the middle. The CDR3 runs 16 residues. The germline CDR1 and CDR2 sequences are LGHNA and YNFKEQ. The CDR3 DNA follows: TGTGCCAGCAGCCAAGAGGTAACGGCTCGGGGAAACACCATATATTTT. It yields the protein CASSQEVTARGNTIYF.

The rearrangement links TRBV5-6 to TRBJ1-5; no clear D gene. Germline values: CDR1 SGHDT, CDR2 YYEEEE. The CDR3 is made up of 15 amino acids. The germline V and J ends were trimmed by 1 base and 3 bases, with 11 bases remaining between them. The CDR3 nucleotides read TGTGCCAGCAGCTTGTACCGGGCCCCCAATCAGCCCCAGCATTTT. Translated: CASSLYRAPNQPQHF. Together with reference TRBV5-6 and TRBJ1-5, the CDR3 gives the full variable domain: DAGVTQSPTHLIKTRGQQVTLRCSPKSGHDTVSWYQQALGQGPQFIFQYYEEEERQRGNFPDRFSGHQFPNYSSELNVNALLLGDSALYLCASSLYRAPNQPQHFGDGTRLSIL.

The gene calls are TRBV19 and TRBJ1-1; D unclear. Trimming removed 4 bases at V and 0 bases at J, with 12 bases between. The CDR3 contains 15 residues. Germline V gene lookup returns CDR1 LNHDA and CDR2 SQIVND (reference sequence). As DNA, the CDR3 is TGTGCCAGTAGTAAGGGCCTCTTCATGAACACTGAAGCTTTCTTT. Translating it yields CASSKGLFMNTEAFF. The full variable domain, its missing parts supplied by reference TRBV19 and TRBJ1-1, is DGGITQSPKYLFRKEGQNVTLSCEQNLNHDAMYWYRQDPGQGLRLIYYSQIVNDFQKGDIAEGYSVSREKKESFPLTVTSAQKNPTAFYLCASSKGLFMNTEAFFGQGTRLTVV.

This chain links TRBV7-2 with TRBJ2-1; perhaps TRBD2 as D (7 bases). The germline V gene has CDR1 SGHTA and CDR2 FQGNSA. This CDR3 contains 16 residues. The V gene lost 4 bases and the J gene lost 4 bases, with 17 bases spanning the gap. Here the CDR3 reads CASSSLGGGAYNEQFF. In nucleotides, the CDR3 is TGTGCCAGCAGCTCCCTAGGGGGGGGCGCTTACAATGAGCAGTTCTTC.

The rearrangement joins TRBV3-1 (or the pseudogene TRBV3-2) to TRBJ1-6; D possibly corresponds to TRBD1 (6 bases). This CDR3 spans 15 amino acids. The germline V and J ends were trimmed by 1 base and 10 bases, with 14 bases remaining between them. Germline V gene sequence: CDR1 LGHDT, CDR2 YNNKEL (reference sequence). The CDR3 DNA is TGTGCCAGCAGCCAAGGGGCAGGGGTTCGCTCACCCCTCCACTTT. Its protein is CASSQGAGVRSPLHF.

The gene calls are TRBV7-2 and TRBJ2-7, with 14 bases aligning to TRBD2. V was pared by 5 bases and J by 1 base, with 13 bases of the junction left unmatched. Germline V gene data show CDR1 as SGHTA and CDR2 as FQGNSA. This CDR3 has 19 residues. Here the CDR3 DNA reads TGTGCCAGCAGCCCGCGGACTAGCGGGGGGCCGGCAACGTCCTACGAGCAGTACTTC. It encodes CASSPRTSGGPATSYEQYF.

This clone was seen just once. The chain carries TRBV30 and TRBJ1-6, with D possibly being TRBD1 (6 bases). The CDR3 contains 17 residues. Trimming took off 0 bases at V and 0 bases at J, with 12 bases between the two ends. CDR1 GTSNPN and CDR2 SVGIG come from the germline V gene (reference sequence). CDR3 sequence: CAWSVDRLSSYNSPLHF. The CDR3 region has the DNA TGTGCCTGGAGTGTAGACAGGCTGAGCTCCTATAATTCACCCCTCCACTTT.

The chain uses TRBV3-1 (or the pseudogene TRBV3-2) and TRBJ2-1, with no clear D. The V end was cut by 6 bases, the J end by 4 bases, with 10 bases between. There are 13 residues in the CDR3. Germline V gives CDR1 LGHDT, CDR2 YNNKEL (reference sequence). The CDR3 protein is CASRRHGYNEQFF. CDR3 nucleotides: TGTGCCAGCAGACGCCATGGGTACAATGAGCAGTTCTTC.

The chain employs TRBV28 and TRBJ1-1; the D gene is possibly TRBD1 (5 bases). This CDR3 is 14 amino acids long. CDR1 and CDR2 from the germline V gene are MDHEN and SYDVKM. Trimming removed 6 bases at V and 10 bases at J, with 21 bases between. In DNA form, the CDR3 reads TGTGCCAGCAGCCGGTTAGACGGTGCGGGGGGAGCTTTCTTT. This encodes CASSRLDGAGGAFF.

The J gene is TRBJ1-4, the V gene TRBV4-1, with D perhaps TRBD1 (5 bases). CDR1 MGHRA and CDR2 YSYEKL come from the germline V gene. The CDR3 has 13 residues. V gave up 0 bases and J gave up 16 bases, with 15 bases separating them. CDR3 residues: CASSQDRGRETFF. The DNA for the CDR3 is TGCGCCAGCAGCCAAGATAGAGGCAGGGAAACGTTTTTT.

V is TRBV27 and J is TRBJ2-1; a weak D match, TRBD1 (5 bases). Germline CDR1 MNHEY, CDR2 SMNVEV (reference sequence). V was pared by 4 bases and J by 0 bases, with 13 bases between. This CDR3 is 16 amino acids long. CDR3 DNA: TGTGCCAGCAGTTCCCCAGGGCTCAGCTCCTACAATGAGCAGTTCTTC. Translated, it gives CASSSPGLSSYNEQFF.

The genes are TRBV5-1 and TRBJ2-2; 7 bases map to TRBD1. CDR1 and CDR2 from the germline V gene are SGHRS and YFSETQ. Germline trimming cut 4 bases from V and 5 bases from J; bases unmatched to any gene: 8. The CDR3 contains 15 residues. Written as DNA, the CDR3 is TGCGCCAGCAGCCTACGACAGGGACCGACCGGGGAGCTGTTTTTT. Translation gives CASSLRQGPTGELFF.

V gene TRBV19 combines with J gene TRBJ2-1, with no clear D. The germline V gene has CDR1 LNHDA and CDR2 SQIVND (reference sequence). V was trimmed by 1 base and J by 4 bases, leaving 14 bases between them. This CDR3 contains 16 residues. The CDR3 protein is CASSIAHRGDYNEQFF. Written as DNA, the CDR3 is TGTGCCAGTAGTATAGCCCACCGCGGTGATTACAATGAGCAGTTCTTC.

There are a few counts of this clone. The gene calls are TRBV28 and TRBJ1-2; D remains unclear. The germline V and J ends were trimmed by 4 bases and 2 bases, with 11 bases remaining between them. Germline CDR1 and CDR2: MDHEN and SYDVKM. This CDR3 has 14 residues. CDR3 loop: CASSSGISNYGYTF. The CDR3 DNA follows: TGTGCCAGCAGTTCCGGGATTTCGAACTATGGCTACACCTTC.

The V gene is TRBV5-1, the J gene TRBJ2-7; a possible D gene is TRBD2 (6 bases). The germline CDR1 and CDR2 sequences are SGHRS and YFSETQ. CDR3 length: 12 residues. V was clipped by 0 bases and J by 6 bases, with 7 bases between them. CDR3 nucleotides: TGCGCCAGCAGCTTGGGGGAGGCCGAGCAGTACTTC. Amino acids: CASSLGEAEQYF. Full variable domain (missing parts from reference TRBV5-1 and TRBJ2-7): KAGVTQTPRYLIKTRGQQVTLSCSPISGHRSVSWYQQTPGQGLQFLFEYFSETQRNKGNFPGRFSGRQFSNSRSEMNVSTLELGDSALYLCASSLGEAEQYFGPGTRLTVT.

This clone has a handful of counts. V is TRBV9 and J is TRBJ1-2; TRBD1 aligns across 7 bases. J lost 2 bases, V lost 3 bases, and 10 bases had no gene match. Germline lookup yields CDR1 SGDLS and CDR2 YYNGEE. The CDR3 sequence is 16 residues long. This CDR3 is CASSAHLKTGNYGYTF. DNA of the CDR3: TGTGCCAGCAGCGCCCACCTGAAGACAGGGAACTATGGCTACACCTTC.

J is TRBJ2-3 and V is TRBV28, with 8 bases aligning to TRBD2. After removal of 1 base from V and 5 bases from J, the junction contained 11 bases not matched to a gene. The CDR3 runs 17 residues. Germline assignment: CDR1 MDHEN and CDR2 SYDVKM. In DNA, the CDR3 is TGTGCCAGCAGTTTATTCGGGGGGGGGCCTCCCCAAGATACGCAGTATTTT. Translation: CASSLFGGGPPQDTQYF. The entire variable domain, with the rest obtained from reference TRBV28 and TRBJ2-3, is as follows: DVKVTQSSRYLVKRTGEKVFLECVQDMDHENMFWYRQDPGLGLRLIYFSYDVKMKEKGDIPEGYSVSREKKERFSLILESASTNQTSMYLCASSLFGGGPPQDTQYFGPGTRLTVL.

In nucleotides, the CDR3 is TGTGCCAGCAGTTCGCTGACCCCCACAGATACGCAGTATTTT. The encoded protein is CASSSLTPTDTQYF. This chain connects TRBV6-5 to TRBJ2-3; D unclear. The V gene's germline CDR1 is MNHEY and CDR2 SVGAGI. V was shortened by 4 bases and J by 2 bases, with 10 bases between the two germline ends. This CDR3 is built from 14 residues.